This entry concerns a single TCR beta chain. As yet, its antigen is unknown. CDR3 length: 13 residues. Trimming cost V 4 bases and J 12 bases; bases outside gene matches: 11. Germline values: CDR1 LNHDA, CDR2 SQIVND (reference sequence). The sample is drawn from a study of T cell responses to AZD1222 COVID-19 vaccine. Whole-study results and caveats: Among the donors, most were white British and more were female, and clonal diversity was possibly underestimated.

Assay used: immunoSEQ multiplex PCR; TCRdb lists only in-frame clones, some missing. Of some 130,000 clones in the sample, roughly 90% were seen once. The clonotype originates from an adult in good health. The sequences come from peripheral blood, collected on day 0 of AZD1222 vaccination. The chain carries TRBV19 and TRBJ2-5, with 7 bases matching TRBD2. The CDR3 here is CASSRGGETTEYF. In DNA form, the CDR3 reads TGTGCCAGTAGTAGGGGAGGGGAAACAACGGAGTACTTC.